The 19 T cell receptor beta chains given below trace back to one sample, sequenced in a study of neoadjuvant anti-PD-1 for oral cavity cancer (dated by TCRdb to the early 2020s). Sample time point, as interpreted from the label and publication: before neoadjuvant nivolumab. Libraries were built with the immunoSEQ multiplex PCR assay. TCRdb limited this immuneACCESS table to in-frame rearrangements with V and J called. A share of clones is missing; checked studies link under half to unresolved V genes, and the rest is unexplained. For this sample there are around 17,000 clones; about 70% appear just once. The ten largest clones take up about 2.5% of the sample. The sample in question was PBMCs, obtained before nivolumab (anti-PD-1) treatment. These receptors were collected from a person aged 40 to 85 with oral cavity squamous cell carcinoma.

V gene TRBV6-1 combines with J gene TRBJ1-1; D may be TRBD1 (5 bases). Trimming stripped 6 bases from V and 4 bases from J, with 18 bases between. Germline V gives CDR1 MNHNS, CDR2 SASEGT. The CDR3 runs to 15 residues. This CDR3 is CASSPPWTWGTEAFF. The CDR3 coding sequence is TGTGCCAGCAGCCCCCCGTGGACATGGGGCACTGAAGCTTTCTTT.

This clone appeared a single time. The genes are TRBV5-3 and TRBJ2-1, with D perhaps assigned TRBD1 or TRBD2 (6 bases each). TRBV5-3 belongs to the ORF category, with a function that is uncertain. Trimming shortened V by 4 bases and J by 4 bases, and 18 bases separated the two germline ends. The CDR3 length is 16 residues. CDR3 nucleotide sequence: TGTGCCAGAAGCCTAGGAGGGGGGTCCCCATACAATGAGCAGTTCTTC. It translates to CARSLGGGSPYNEQFF.

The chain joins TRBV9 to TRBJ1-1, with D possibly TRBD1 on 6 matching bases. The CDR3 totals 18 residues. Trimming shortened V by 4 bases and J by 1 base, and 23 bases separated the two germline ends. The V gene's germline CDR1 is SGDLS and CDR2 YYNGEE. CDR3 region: CASSPRREPDRTNTEAFF. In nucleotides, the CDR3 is TGTGCCAGCAGCCCCCGTCGGGAACCTGACAGGACGAACACTGAAGCTTTCTTT.

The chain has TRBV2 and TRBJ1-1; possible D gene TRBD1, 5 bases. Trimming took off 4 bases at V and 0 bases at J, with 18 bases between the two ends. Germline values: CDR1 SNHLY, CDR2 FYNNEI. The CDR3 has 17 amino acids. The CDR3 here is CASSGGTGSIMNTEAFF. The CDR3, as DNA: TGTGCCAGCAGTGGGGGAACAGGCTCAATCATGAACACTGAAGCTTTCTTT.

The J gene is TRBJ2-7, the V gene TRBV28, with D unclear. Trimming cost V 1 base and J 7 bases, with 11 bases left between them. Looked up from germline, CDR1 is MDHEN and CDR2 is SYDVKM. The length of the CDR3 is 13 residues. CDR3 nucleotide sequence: TGTGCCAGCAGTTTATTCGGGTTTGGGGAGCAGTACTTC. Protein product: CASSLFGFGEQYF.

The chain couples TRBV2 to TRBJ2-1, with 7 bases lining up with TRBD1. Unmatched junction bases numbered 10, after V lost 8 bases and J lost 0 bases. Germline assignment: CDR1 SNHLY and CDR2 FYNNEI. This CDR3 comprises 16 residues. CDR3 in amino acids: CASSRQGPSSYNEQFF. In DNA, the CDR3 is TGTGCCAGCTCTAGACAGGGCCCTAGCTCCTACAATGAGCAGTTCTTC.

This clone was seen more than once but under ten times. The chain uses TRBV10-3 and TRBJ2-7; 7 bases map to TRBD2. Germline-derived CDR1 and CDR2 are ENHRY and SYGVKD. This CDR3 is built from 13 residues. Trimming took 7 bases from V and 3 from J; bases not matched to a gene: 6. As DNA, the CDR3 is TGTGCCATCACTCCCGGACTAGGCTACGAGCAGTACTTC. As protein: CAITPGLGYEQYF.

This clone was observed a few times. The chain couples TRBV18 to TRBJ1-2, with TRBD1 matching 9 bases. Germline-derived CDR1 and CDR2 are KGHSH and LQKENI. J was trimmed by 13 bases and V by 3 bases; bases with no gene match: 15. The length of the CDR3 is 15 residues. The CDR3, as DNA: TGTGCCAGCTCACCCTCTCCGGGACAGGGAAAGCATAGCACCTTC. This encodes CASSPSPGQGKHSTF.

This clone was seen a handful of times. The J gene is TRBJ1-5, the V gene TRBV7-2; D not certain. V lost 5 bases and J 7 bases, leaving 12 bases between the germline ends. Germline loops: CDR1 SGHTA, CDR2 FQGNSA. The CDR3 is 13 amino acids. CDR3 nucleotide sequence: TGTGCCAGCAGCGGAAGGGTGGGGCAGCCCCAGCATTTT. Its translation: CASSGRVGQPQHF.

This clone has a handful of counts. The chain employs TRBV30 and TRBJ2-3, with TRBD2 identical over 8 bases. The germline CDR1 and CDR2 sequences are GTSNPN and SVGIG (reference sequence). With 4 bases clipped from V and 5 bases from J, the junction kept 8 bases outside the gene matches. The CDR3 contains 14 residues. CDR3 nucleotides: TGTGCCTGGAATACGGGAGGGCGAGGAGATACGCAGTATTTT. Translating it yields CAWNTGGRGDTQYF.

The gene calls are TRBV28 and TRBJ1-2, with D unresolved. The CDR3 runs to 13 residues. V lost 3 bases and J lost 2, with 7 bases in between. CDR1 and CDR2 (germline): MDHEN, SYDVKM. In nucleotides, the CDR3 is TGTGCCAGCAGTTTTAGTCGGAACTATGGCTACACCTTC. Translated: CASSFSRNYGYTF.

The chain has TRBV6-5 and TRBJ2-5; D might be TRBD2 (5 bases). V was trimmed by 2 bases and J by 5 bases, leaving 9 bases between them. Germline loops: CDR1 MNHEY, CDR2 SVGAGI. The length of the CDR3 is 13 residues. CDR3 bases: TGTGCCAGCAGTTACCCCCCGGGGGAGACCCAGTACTTC. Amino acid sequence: CASSYPPGETQYF.

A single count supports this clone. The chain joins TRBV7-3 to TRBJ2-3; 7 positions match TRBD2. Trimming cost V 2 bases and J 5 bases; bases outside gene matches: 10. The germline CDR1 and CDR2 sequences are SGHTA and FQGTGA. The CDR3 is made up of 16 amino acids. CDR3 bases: TGTGCCAGCAGCTTAGGGCTAGCGGAGAGGGGAGATACGCAGTATTTT. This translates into CASSLGLAERGDTQYF.

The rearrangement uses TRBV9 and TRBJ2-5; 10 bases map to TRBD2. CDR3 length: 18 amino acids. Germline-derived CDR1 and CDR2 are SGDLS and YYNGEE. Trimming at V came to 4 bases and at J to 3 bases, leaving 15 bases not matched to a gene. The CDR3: CASSPRNSMLAGEETQYF. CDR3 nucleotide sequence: TGTGCCAGCAGCCCCAGGAACAGCATGCTAGCGGGGGAAGAGACCCAGTACTTC.

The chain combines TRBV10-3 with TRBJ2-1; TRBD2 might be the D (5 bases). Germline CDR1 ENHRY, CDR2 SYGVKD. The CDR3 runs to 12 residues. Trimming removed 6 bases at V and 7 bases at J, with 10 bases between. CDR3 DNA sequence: TGTGCCATCAGCTTATCGGGGAATGAGCAGTTCTTC. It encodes CAISLSGNEQFF.

CDR3 nucleotide sequence: TGCAGCGACCTTTATCATAGCTCCTACAATGAGCAGTTCTTC. The encoded protein is CSDLYHSSYNEQFF. The chain links TRBV29-1 to TRBJ2-1; D gene ambiguous. The V gene's germline CDR1 is SQVTM and CDR2 ANQGSEA. The CDR3 sequence is 14 residues long. Deletions cut 7 bases from V and 0 bases from J, with 13 bases between.

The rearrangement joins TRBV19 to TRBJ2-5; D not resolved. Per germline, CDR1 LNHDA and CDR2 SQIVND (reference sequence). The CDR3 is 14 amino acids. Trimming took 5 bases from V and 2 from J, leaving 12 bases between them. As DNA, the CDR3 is TGTGCCAGTAGTCCCCTCAGTAGTCAAGAGACCCAGTACTTC. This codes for CASSPLSSQETQYF.

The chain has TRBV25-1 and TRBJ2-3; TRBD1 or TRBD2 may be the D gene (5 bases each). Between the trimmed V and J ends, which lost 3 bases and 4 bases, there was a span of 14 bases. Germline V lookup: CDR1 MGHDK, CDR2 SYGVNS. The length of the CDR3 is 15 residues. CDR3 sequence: CASSDAGSLADTQYF. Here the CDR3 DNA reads TGTGCCAGCAGTGACGCAGGGAGTTTAGCAGATACGCAGTATTTT.

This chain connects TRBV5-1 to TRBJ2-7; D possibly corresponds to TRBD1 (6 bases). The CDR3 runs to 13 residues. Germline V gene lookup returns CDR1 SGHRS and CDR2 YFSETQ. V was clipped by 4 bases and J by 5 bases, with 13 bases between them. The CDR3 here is CASSHRVPDEQYF. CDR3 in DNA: TGCGCCAGCAGCCACAGGGTTCCGGACGAGCAGTACTTC.